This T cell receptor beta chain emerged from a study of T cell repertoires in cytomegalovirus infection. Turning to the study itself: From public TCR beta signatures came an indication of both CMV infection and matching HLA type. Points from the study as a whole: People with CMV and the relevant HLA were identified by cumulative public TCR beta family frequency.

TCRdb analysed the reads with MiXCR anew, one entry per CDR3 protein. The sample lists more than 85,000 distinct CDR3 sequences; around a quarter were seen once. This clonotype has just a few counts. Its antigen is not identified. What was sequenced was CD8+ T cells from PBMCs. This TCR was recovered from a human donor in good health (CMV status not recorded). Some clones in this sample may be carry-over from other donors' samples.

DNA of the CDR3: TGTGCCAGCAGTTACGGATCCACCTACGAGCAGTACTTC. Its translation: CASSYGSTYEQYF. V gene TRBV6-6 combines with J gene TRBJ2-7; D uncertain. The CDR3 extends over 13 amino acids. Trimming cost V 2 bases and J 2 bases, with 7 bases left between them. Per the germline V gene, CDR1 is MNHNY and CDR2 is SVGAGI (reference sequence).